This TCR beta chain was recorded in a study of shared clonotypes between healthy human individuals. General observations from the study: In having few donors, the study represented limited genetic and exposure-history diversity. Among a few donors, 4.5% to 5.5% of naive CD4 clonotypes were found in common.

As to this clone: What it recognizes is unknown.

Between the trimmed V and J ends, which lost 8 bases and 8 bases, there was a span of 12 bases. The CDR3 contains 11 residues. Germline CDR1 reads LNHNV; CDR2 reads YYDKDF (reference sequence). Template for every sorted-subset replicate PCR totaled about 0.2 ug DNA, roughly 30,000 T cell genomes. As processed by the authors: Junction-only sequences without quality scores were provided by ImmunoSEQ, so filtering was different. TCRdb's copy holds only in-frame clones and misses some; the assay was immunoSEQ multiplex PCR. The DNA gave D and trimming, while V, J and clone size come from that table. The table includes about 2.1 million clones, around 93% detected once. Positively selected for CCR7, the CD45RO-negative cells used as naive CD8 cells excluded terminally differentiated effector memory CD45RA+ cells.

This TCR derives from a man in his late teens or twenties in good health. Some clones in this sample may be carry-over from other donors' samples. The chain carries TRBV15 and TRBJ1-1; D not resolved. The sample consisted of naive CD8+ T cells from PBMCs. The CDR3 DNA reads as TGTGCCACCGGACTAGGACCCGAAGCTTTCTTT. It yields the protein CATGLGPEAFF.